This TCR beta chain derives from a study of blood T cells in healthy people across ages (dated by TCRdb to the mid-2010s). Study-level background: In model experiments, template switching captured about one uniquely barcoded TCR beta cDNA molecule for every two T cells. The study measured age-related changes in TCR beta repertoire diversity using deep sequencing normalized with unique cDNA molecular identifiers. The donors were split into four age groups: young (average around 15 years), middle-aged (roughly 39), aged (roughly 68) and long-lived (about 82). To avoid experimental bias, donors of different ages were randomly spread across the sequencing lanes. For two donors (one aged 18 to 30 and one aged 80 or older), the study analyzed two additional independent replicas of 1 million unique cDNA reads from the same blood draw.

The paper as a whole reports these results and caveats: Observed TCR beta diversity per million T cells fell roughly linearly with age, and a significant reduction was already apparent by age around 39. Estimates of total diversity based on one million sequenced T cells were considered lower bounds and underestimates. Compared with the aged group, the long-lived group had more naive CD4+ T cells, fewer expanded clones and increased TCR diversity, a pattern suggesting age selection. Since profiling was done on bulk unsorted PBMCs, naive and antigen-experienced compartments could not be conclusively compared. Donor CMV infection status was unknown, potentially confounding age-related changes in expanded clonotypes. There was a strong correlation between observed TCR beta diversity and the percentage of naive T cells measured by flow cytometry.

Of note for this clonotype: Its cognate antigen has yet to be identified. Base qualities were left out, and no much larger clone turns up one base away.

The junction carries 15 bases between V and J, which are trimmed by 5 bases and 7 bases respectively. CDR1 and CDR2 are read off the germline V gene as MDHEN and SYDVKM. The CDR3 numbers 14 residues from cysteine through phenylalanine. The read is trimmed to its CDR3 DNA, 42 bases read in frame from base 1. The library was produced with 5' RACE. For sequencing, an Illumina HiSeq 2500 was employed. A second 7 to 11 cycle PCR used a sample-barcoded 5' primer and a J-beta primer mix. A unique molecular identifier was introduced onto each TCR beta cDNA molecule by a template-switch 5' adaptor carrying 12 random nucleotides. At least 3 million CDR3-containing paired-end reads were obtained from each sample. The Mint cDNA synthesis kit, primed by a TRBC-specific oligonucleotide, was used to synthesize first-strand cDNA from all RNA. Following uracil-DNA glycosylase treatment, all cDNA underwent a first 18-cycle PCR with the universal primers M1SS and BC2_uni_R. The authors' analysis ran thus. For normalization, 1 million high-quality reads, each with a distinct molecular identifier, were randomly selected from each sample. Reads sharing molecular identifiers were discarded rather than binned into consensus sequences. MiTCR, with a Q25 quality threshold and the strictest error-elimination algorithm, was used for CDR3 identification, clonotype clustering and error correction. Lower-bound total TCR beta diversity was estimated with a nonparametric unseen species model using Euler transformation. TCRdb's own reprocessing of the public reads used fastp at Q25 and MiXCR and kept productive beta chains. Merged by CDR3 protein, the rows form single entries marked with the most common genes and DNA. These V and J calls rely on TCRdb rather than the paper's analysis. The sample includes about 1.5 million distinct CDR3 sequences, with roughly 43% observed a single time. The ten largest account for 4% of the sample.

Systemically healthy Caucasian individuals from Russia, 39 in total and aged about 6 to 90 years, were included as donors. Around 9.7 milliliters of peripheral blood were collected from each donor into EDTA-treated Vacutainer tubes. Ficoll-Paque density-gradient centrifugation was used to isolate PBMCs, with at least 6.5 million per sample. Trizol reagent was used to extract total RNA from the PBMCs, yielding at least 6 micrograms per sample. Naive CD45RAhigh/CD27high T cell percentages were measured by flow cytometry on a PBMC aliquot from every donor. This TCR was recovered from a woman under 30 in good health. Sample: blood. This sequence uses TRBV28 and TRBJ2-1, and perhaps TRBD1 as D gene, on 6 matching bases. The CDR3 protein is CASSQTTGWNEQFF. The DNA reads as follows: TGTGCCAGCAGTCAAACGACAGGTTGGAATGAGCAGTTCTTC.